This T cell receptor (beta chain) originates from a study of CD8 T cells in ankylosing spondylitis (dated by TCRdb to 2015 to 2018). With respect to the entire study: T cell receptor beta repertoires were profiled in healthy donors and ankylosing spondylitis patients so that disease-linked TCR variants could be found. Samples of peripheral blood were taken, and for ankylosing spondylitis patients, synovial fluid was collected as well. The full study cohort comprised 25 ankylosing spondylitis patients and some 100 healthy donors.

For each ankylosing spondylitis patient, the synovial fluid sample was matched to a blood sample from that same patient. As for this clonotype: Its antigen remains undetermined. No base quality information exists; no much larger clone differs at one position.

General findings and caveats noted by the study authors: The disease-linked clones showed a CD8+ phenotype and occurred at relatively low frequencies in peripheral blood. Significant enrichment of the disease-linked clones was reported in matched synovial fluid samples from ankylosing spondylitis patients. Some TCR beta motif variants had previously been reported in synovial fluid and blood of reactive arthritis patients, which suggested common disease-initiation mechanisms. A TCR beta motif made up of several highly homologous amino acid variants appeared to be characteristic of blood from ankylosing spondylitis patients.

Trimming at the junction amounts to 2 bases on V and 1 base on J, and the germline ends lie 9 bases apart. The germline V gene gives CDR1 as SGHTA and CDR2 as FQGNSA. From cysteine to phenylalanine, the CDR3 is 14 amino acids long. Of the read, only the CDR3 DNA is kept; its 42 bases are in frame from base 1. The sequencer was an Illumina HiSeq 2500. Quantitative 5'-RACE with molecular barcodes was the method used to prepare the TCR beta libraries. The published analysis was carried out like this. To identify disease-linked TCR variants, a new computational method was used, one built on a probabilistic model of VDJ rearrangement. The public reads were reprocessed in TCRdb via fastp at Q25 and MiXCR, keeping in-frame beta chains. Each record represents a unique CDR3 protein, reported with the most common genes and DNA among its rows. TCRdb assigned the V and J calls; the authors' analysis was not used. In this sample the table shows 36,000 or so distinct CDR3 sequences, about an eighth of which occur a single time. Less than 40% of the sample is held by the ten biggest clonotypes.

The chain is made from TRBV7-2 and TRBJ2-7; no D segment can be confidently identified. Sequencing input: synovial fluid, either unsorted or a sorted T cell fraction (not recorded which). The source of this sequence is a male donor with ankylosing spondylitis. The CDR3: CASSLQPGSYEQYF. In nucleotide form, the sequence is TGTGCCAGCAGCTTACAACCGGGTTCCTACGAGCAGTACTTC.